This entry concerns a single T cell receptor (beta chain). What it recognizes is unknown. This record belongs to a study of T cell responses to AZD1222 COVID-19 vaccine. The method was immunoSEQ multiplex PCR; TCRdb's version includes in-frame clones alone and lacks a portion of them. The repertoire holds some 120,000 clones, with 88% as singletons. CDR3 length equals 14 residues. V was trimmed by 3 bases and J by 2 bases, leaving 11 bases between them. Germline-derived CDR1 and CDR2 are SGHNT and YYREEE (reference sequence). Whole-study findings and limits: Clonal diversity was possibly underestimated, and white British individuals and females predominated among donors. Nearly half of spike-specific TCRs reportedly go after variant regions that carry no mutations. Vaccine-associated CD4 TCRs spanned spike, dominant at 160-218 and 743-854.

The material sequenced was peripheral blood, taken on day 0 of MenACWY control vaccination. The V gene is TRBV5-4, the J gene TRBJ1-2; a weak D match, TRBD1 (5 bases). The receptor's source is an adult in good health. This CDR3 reads CASSSPSGNYGYTF. The CDR3 coding sequence is TGTGCCAGCAGCTCACCGTCAGGGAACTATGGCTACACCTTC.